The source of this TCR beta chain is a study of T-cell reconstitution after alpha-beta-depleted transplantation in children. Preparation of the TCRbeta library involved a method that used unique molecular identifiers. MiXCR was run by TCRdb on the PCR reads, yielding one entry per CDR3 protein. The sample has a few hundred thousand distinct CDR3 sequences; roughly a tenth are singletons. The table lists this clonotype with a few counts. The CDR3 is 13 amino acids. Germline CDR1 and CDR2: SGHTA and FQGTGA. Trimming pared 2 bases from V and 3 bases from J, leaving 8 bases between. This chain uses TRBV7-3 with TRBJ2-7; no reliable D call. Sequenced here: PBMCs from the stem cell graft donor, sampled from the stem cell graft. The TCR originated in a human donor who donated a stem cell graft to a child with acute myeloid leukemia. CDR3 region: CASSLYPNYEQYF. The CDR3 DNA reads as TGTGCCAGCAGCTTATACCCGAACTACGAGCAGTACTTC.